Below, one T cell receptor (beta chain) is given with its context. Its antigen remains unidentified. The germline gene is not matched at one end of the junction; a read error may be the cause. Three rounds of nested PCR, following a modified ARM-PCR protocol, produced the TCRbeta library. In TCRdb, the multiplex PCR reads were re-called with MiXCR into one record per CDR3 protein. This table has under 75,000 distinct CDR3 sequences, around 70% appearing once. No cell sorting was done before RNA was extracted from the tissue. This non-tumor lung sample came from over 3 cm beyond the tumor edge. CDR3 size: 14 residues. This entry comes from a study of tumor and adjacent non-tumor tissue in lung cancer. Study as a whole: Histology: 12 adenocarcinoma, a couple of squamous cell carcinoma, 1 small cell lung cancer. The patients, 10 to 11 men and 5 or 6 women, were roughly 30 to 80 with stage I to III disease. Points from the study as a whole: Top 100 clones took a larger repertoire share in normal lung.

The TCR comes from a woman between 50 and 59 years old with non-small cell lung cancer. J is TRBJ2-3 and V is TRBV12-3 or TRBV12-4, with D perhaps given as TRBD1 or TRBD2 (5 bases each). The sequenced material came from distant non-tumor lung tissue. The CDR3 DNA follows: TGTGCTAGCAGTGTCGGGGCGAGCACAGATACGCAGTATTTT. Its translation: CASSVGASTDTQYF.